The 11 T cell receptor beta chains below were found in one sample sequenced in a study of blood T cell repertoires in COVID-19. Sequencing was performed with immunoSEQ multiplex PCR; in TCRdb, only in-frame clones are kept and a portion is missing. This table has around 200,000 clones, about 80% appearing once. The specimen sequenced was peripheral blood. These receptors all come from a human donor in a cohort sampled during active COVID-19.

This chain links TRBV7-9 with TRBJ2-1, with 7 bases lining up with TRBD2. The trim removed 1 base at V and 0 bases at J, leaving 6 bases unmatched. Germline values: CDR1 SEHNR, CDR2 FQNEAQ (reference sequence). The CDR3 covers 17 residues. CDR3 coding DNA: TGTGCCAGCAGCTTAGTTCGAGCGGGGAGCTCCTACAATGAGCAGTTCTTC. This codes for CASSLVRAGSSYNEQFF.

The chain links TRBV7-9 to TRBJ2-7; tentative D call: TRBD2 (7 bases). Per the germline V gene, CDR1 is SEHNR and CDR2 is FQNEAQ (reference sequence). The CDR3 spans 16 residues. V shed 5 bases and J shed 6 bases, with 23 bases lying between them. CDR3 nucleotide sequence: TGTGCCAGCAGCAAAGGCGGGGGCCCTACCGGATTCGAGCAGTACTTC. Amino acids: CASSKGGGPTGFEQYF.

V usage is TRBV5-1 and J usage is TRBJ2-2, with 8 bases lining up with TRBD1. J gave up 4 bases and V 4 bases, and 6 bases lay outside the gene matches. Per germline, CDR1 SGHRS and CDR2 YFSETQ. The CDR3 is 15 amino acids. Written as DNA, the CDR3 is TGCGCCAGCAGCGTGGACAGGGACGGCACCGGGGAGCTGTTTTTT. This codes for CASSVDRDGTGELFF.

V usage is TRBV5-4 and J usage is TRBJ2-5, with 8 bases identical to TRBD2. Germline CDR1 reads SGHNT; CDR2 reads YYREEE (reference sequence). This CDR3 is built from 15 residues. The trim removed 4 bases at V and 3 bases at J, leaving 8 bases unmatched. CDR3 sequence reads: CASSLQAGGEETQYF. As DNA, the CDR3 is TGTGCCAGCAGCCTGCAGGCGGGGGGCGAAGAGACCCAGTACTTC. The full variable domain, in which reference TRBV5-4 and TRBJ2-5 provide the parts outside the CDR3, is ETGVTQSPTHLIKTRGQQVTLRCSSQSGHNTVSWYQQALGQGPQFIFQYYREEENGRGNFPPRFSGLQFPNYSSELNVNALELDDSALYLCASSLQAGGEETQYFGPGTRLLVL.

The V and J genes are TRBV5-1 and TRBJ2-3; 11 bases line up with TRBD2. V shed 3 bases, J shed 5 bases, and the junction held 11 bases outside the gene matches. The V gene's germline CDR1 is SGHRS and CDR2 YFSETQ. The length of the CDR3 is 17 residues. CDR3 DNA: TGCGCCAGCAGCTCAGACCCAACTAGCGGGGGCCAAGATACGCAGTATTTT. Residues: CASSSDPTSGGQDTQYF.

This rearrangement joins TRBV6-2 or TRBV6-3 to TRBJ2-2; tentatively, D is TRBD1 (6 bases). This CDR3 is built from 14 residues. The V gene lost 2 bases and the J gene lost 5 bases, with 9 bases spanning the gap. The germline gives CDR1 MNHEY, CDR2 SVGEGT. DNA for the CDR3: TGTGCCAGCAGTTACATTACAGGGACCGGGGAGCTGTTTTTT. Amino acids: CASSYITGTGELFF.

This chain links TRBV29-1 with TRBJ1-1, with 7 nucleotides matching TRBD1. J gave up 9 bases and V 4 bases, and 11 bases lay outside the gene matches. The CDR3 spans 13 residues. CDR1 and CDR2 from the germline V gene are SQVTM and ANQGSEA. The CDR3 protein is CSVAVDRVIQAFF. The CDR3, as DNA: TGCAGCGTTGCAGTAGACAGGGTAATCCAAGCTTTCTTT. The full variable domain, its missing parts supplied by reference TRBV29-1 and TRBJ1-1, is SAVISQKPSRDICQRGTSLTIQCQVDSQVTMMFWYRQQPGQSLTLIATANQGSEATYESGFVIDKFPISRPNLTFSTLTVSNMSPEDSSIYLCSVAVDRVIQAFFGQGTRLTVV.

The CDR3 region is CASSSSGNPYEQYF. The CDR3 nucleotides are TGTGCCAGCAGCTCTAGCGGGAACCCCTACGAGCAGTACTTC. The gene calls are TRBV5-4 and TRBJ2-7, with 9 positions matching TRBD2. CDR1 and CDR2 (germline): SGHNT, YYREEE (reference sequence). V lost 3 bases, J lost 2 bases, and 3 bases stayed unmatched. The CDR3 is 14 residues long.

This clone was counted once. The chain combines TRBV6-1 with TRBJ2-5; 9 bases fit TRBD1. Germline CDR1 and CDR2: MNHNS and SASEGT. The CDR3 is made up of 15 amino acids. With 2 bases clipped from V and 4 bases from J, the junction kept 5 bases outside the gene matches. CDR3 nucleotides: TGTGCCAGCAGTGAATTGGGACAGGGTTTAGAGACCCAGTACTTC. Translating it yields CASSELGQGLETQYF.

This chain links TRBV2 with TRBJ2-7, with a weak D call TRBD1 (5 bases). The CDR3 consists of 14 residues. CDR1 is SNHLY and CDR2 is FYNNEI in the germline V gene. V dropped 3 bases and J dropped 4 bases, with 13 bases sitting between them. CDR3 residues: CASSELRGLYEQYF. DNA of the CDR3: TGTGCCAGCAGTGAGTTAAGGGGATTGTACGAGCAGTACTTC.

This clone was seen once. The rearrangement joins TRBV5-4 to TRBJ1-6, with D perhaps matching TRBD1 (5 bases). Germline V CDR1 and CDR2: SGHNT, YYREEE (reference sequence). This CDR3 spans 14 amino acids. Deletions cut 3 bases from V and 9 bases from J, with 13 bases between. The CDR3 DNA sequence: TGTGCCAGCAGCTCCGGGACTGGGGGTTCACCCCTCCACTTT. Translation: CASSSGTGGSPLHF.